These 9 T cell receptor beta chains were all obtained from the same sample, sequenced in a study of CD8+CD57+ T cells in acquired aplastic anemia listed by TCRdb under 2018. This sample was sequenced with an Illumina HiSeq 2000. Profiling of TCR beta VDJ combinations and CDR3 sequences used genomic DNA as the template. TCRdb reprocessing: public reads trimmed at Q25 with fastp, clones called with MiXCR, in-frame beta chains kept. Entries are consolidated by CDR3 protein sequence, retaining the most common genes and DNA. For this sample there are approximately 250,000 distinct CDR3 sequences; 82% appear just once. The top ten hold about two fifths of the sample. Expansion of CD8+CD57+ cells had been shown by flow cytometry in the patients chosen for sequencing. Source material: sorted CD4+, CD8+, or CD8+CD57+ T cells (not recorded which) from PBMCs. All receptors come from a human donor with aplastic anemia.

About this clonotype itself: Since the CDR3 does not end with the conserved phenylalanine or tryptophan, this likely comes from a read error. No DNA is shown, since the ends of the CDR3 on it are uncertain; the CDR3 is the one TCRdb lists. The rearrangement uses TRBV7-8 and TRBJ1-2. CDR1 SGHVS and CDR2 FQNEAQ come from the germline V gene. The CDR3 spans 13 amino acids, including both terminal residues. The CDR3 is CASSLTGPNSPTH.

The chain has TRBV7-9 and TRBJ1-5; D is uncertain. Per the germline V gene, CDR1 is SEHNR and CDR2 is FQNEAQ (reference sequence). V shed 2 bases and J shed 1 base, with 3 bases lying between them. The CDR3 extends over 13 amino acids. CDR3 protein: CASSLISNQPQHF. The CDR3 DNA sequence: TGTGCCAGCAGCTTAATCAGCAATCAGCCCCAGCATTTT.

About this clonotype itself: A junction boundary mismatches the germline segment, possibly from a read error. The J gene is TRBJ2-3, the V gene TRBV7-3, with TRBD2 as a possible D gene (5 bases). This CDR3 comprises 14 residues. Germline CDR1 is SGHTA and CDR2 is FQGTGA. The chain's CDR3 is CASSLAAVGSPQYF. The CDR3 nucleotides read TGTGCCAGCAGCTTGGCAGCGGTCGGTTCACCCCAGTACTTT. Combining the CDR3 with reference TRBV7-3 and TRBJ2-3 gives the whole variable domain GAGVSQTPSNKVTEKGKYVELRCDPISGHTALYWYRQSLGQGPEFLIYFQGTGAADDSGLPNDRFFAVRPEGSVSTLKIQRTERGDSAVYLCASSLAAVGSPQYFGPGTRLTVL.

Here the CDR3 reads CASSEGPPVLNYEQYF. The CDR3 nucleotides are TGTGCCAGCAGTGAGGGACCACCCGTCCTTAACTACGAGCAGTACTTC. The rearrangement uses TRBV2 and TRBJ2-7; D might be TRBD1 or TRBD2, each matching 5 bases. V lost 3 bases and J lost 3, with 18 bases in between. Germline lookup yields CDR1 SNHLY and CDR2 FYNNEI. This CDR3 has 16 residues.

Concerning this clonotype itself: A read error may produce the germline difference seen at one junction end. The chain recombines TRBV20-1 with TRBJ1-2, with a tentative D call TRBD1 (5 bases). CDR3 length: 15 amino acids. Germline lookup yields CDR1 DFQATT and CDR2 SNEGSKA (reference sequence). CDR3 sequence reads: CSAKSAQGVSYGHTF. DNA of the CDR3: TGCAGTGCCAAGAGCGCGCAGGGAGTATCCTATGGCCACACCTTC.

The chain is built from TRBV19 and TRBJ2-1, with D possibly TRBD2 on 5 matching bases. The end of the DNA is better explained by TRBJ2-7, so the J call may be wrong. The CDR3 is 14 amino acids. Germline assignment: CDR1 LNHDA and CDR2 SQIVND (reference sequence). The chain's CDR3 is CASSLARGGNEQYF. The CDR3 coding sequence is TGTGCCAGCAGTTTAGCGAGAGGAGGCAATGAGCAGTACTTC.

The chain uses TRBV7-2 and TRBJ2-7; no definite D call. Germline CDR1 and CDR2: SGHTA and FQGNSA. This CDR3 spans 15 amino acids. The V end was cut by 4 bases, the J end by 13 bases, with 26 bases between. The CDR3 spells CASSSVYQESQYFYV. The CDR3 DNA sequence: TGTGCCAGCAGCTCAGTGTACCAAGAGAGCCAGTACTTCTACGTC.

Concerning this clonotype itself: Since the CDR3 does not end with the conserved phenylalanine or tryptophan, this likely comes from a read error. The DNA is omitted, as the CDR3 cannot be located on it reliably, and the CDR3 follows TCRdb's listing. This rearrangement joins TRBV7-9 to TRBJ1-1; no DNA check was done on the table's D call, TRBD1. With termini counted, the CDR3 has 13 amino acids. Germline loops: CDR1 SEHNR, CDR2 FQNEAQ (reference sequence). CDR3 sequence reads: CASSHWDSQDTLY.

Comment on this clonotype: Sequence at one end of the junction differs from germline and may be a read error. V is TRBV10-3 and J is TRBJ2-3, with 10 positions matching TRBD2. The CDR3 length is 14 residues. Germline values: CDR1 ENHRY, CDR2 SYGVKD. In DNA, the CDR3 is TGTGCCACCAGTGATGGCCTAGCGGGAGCTGCGCCGTATTTT. It encodes CATSDGLAGAAPYF.